This T cell receptor (beta chain) was observed in a study of cytomegalovirus exposure and HLA in healthy donors. The PCR used 60 Vbeta and 13 Jbeta primers. The method was immunoSEQ multiplex PCR; TCRdb's version includes in-frame clones alone and lacks a portion of them. The sample contains 150,000 or so clones, around 80% of which appear only once. Study outcomes and limitations: Later analysis reportedly placed an Asian-associated ancestry cluster below the roughly 690-donor mean in N-insertions. It was likely that a cluster of highly shared sequence variants was a sequencing artifact. Roughly uniform depth of sequencing across donors was assumed in presence/absence analyses. TCR beta sequences numbering over 15,000 were associated with HLA alleles at 0.05 false discovery rate in a later analysis.

V shed 3 bases, J shed 4 bases, and the junction held 7 bases outside the gene matches. There are 15 residues in the CDR3. The germline gives CDR1 SGHRS, CDR2 YFSETQ. Note on this clone: Its antigen is as yet unknown.

The sequence came from a man younger than 45 in good health and CMV-seropositive. The sequenced sample consisted of PBMCs. The rearrangement uses TRBV5-1 and TRBJ1-3, with TRBD1 identical over 7 bases. In DNA form, the CDR3 reads TGCGCCAGCAGCTCTAGGGGGCTGGTAGGAAACACCATATATTTT. It translates to CASSSRGLVGNTIYF.